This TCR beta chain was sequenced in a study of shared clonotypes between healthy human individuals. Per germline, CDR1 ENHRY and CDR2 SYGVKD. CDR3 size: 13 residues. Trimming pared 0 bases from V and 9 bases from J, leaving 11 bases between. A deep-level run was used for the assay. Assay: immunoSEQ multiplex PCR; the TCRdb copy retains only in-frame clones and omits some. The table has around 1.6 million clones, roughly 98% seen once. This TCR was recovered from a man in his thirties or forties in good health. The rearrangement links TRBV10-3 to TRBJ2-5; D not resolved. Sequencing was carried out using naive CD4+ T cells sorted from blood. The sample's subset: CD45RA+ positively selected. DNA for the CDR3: TGTGCCATCAGTGAGTCGTGGGGAACGTCCCAGTACTTC. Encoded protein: CAISESWGTSQYF.